The subject of this entry is one T cell receptor (beta chain). Profiling relied on immunoSEQ multiplex PCR, and the TCRdb table lists in-frame clones only, not all of them. The sample has around 25,000 clones, approximately 96% seen once. The germline gives CDR1 SEHNR, CDR2 FQNEAQ (reference sequence). V dropped 1 base and J dropped 3 bases, with 6 bases sitting between them. The CDR3 sequence is 14 residues long. This entry is derived from a study of preoperative IRX-2 immunotherapy in early breast cancer. Noted treatment: preoperative locoregional IRX-2 cytokine immunotherapy. This phase Ib study tested locoregional IRX-2 cytokine immunotherapy given before surgery.

This chain links TRBV7-9 with TRBJ2-2, with D uncertain. The sample consisted of tumor tissue, taken after IRX-2 immunotherapy. The sequence was obtained from a human donor with breast cancer. CDR3 region: CASSLVQYTGELFF. DNA for the CDR3: TGTGCCAGCAGCTTAGTACAATACACCGGGGAGCTGTTTTTT.